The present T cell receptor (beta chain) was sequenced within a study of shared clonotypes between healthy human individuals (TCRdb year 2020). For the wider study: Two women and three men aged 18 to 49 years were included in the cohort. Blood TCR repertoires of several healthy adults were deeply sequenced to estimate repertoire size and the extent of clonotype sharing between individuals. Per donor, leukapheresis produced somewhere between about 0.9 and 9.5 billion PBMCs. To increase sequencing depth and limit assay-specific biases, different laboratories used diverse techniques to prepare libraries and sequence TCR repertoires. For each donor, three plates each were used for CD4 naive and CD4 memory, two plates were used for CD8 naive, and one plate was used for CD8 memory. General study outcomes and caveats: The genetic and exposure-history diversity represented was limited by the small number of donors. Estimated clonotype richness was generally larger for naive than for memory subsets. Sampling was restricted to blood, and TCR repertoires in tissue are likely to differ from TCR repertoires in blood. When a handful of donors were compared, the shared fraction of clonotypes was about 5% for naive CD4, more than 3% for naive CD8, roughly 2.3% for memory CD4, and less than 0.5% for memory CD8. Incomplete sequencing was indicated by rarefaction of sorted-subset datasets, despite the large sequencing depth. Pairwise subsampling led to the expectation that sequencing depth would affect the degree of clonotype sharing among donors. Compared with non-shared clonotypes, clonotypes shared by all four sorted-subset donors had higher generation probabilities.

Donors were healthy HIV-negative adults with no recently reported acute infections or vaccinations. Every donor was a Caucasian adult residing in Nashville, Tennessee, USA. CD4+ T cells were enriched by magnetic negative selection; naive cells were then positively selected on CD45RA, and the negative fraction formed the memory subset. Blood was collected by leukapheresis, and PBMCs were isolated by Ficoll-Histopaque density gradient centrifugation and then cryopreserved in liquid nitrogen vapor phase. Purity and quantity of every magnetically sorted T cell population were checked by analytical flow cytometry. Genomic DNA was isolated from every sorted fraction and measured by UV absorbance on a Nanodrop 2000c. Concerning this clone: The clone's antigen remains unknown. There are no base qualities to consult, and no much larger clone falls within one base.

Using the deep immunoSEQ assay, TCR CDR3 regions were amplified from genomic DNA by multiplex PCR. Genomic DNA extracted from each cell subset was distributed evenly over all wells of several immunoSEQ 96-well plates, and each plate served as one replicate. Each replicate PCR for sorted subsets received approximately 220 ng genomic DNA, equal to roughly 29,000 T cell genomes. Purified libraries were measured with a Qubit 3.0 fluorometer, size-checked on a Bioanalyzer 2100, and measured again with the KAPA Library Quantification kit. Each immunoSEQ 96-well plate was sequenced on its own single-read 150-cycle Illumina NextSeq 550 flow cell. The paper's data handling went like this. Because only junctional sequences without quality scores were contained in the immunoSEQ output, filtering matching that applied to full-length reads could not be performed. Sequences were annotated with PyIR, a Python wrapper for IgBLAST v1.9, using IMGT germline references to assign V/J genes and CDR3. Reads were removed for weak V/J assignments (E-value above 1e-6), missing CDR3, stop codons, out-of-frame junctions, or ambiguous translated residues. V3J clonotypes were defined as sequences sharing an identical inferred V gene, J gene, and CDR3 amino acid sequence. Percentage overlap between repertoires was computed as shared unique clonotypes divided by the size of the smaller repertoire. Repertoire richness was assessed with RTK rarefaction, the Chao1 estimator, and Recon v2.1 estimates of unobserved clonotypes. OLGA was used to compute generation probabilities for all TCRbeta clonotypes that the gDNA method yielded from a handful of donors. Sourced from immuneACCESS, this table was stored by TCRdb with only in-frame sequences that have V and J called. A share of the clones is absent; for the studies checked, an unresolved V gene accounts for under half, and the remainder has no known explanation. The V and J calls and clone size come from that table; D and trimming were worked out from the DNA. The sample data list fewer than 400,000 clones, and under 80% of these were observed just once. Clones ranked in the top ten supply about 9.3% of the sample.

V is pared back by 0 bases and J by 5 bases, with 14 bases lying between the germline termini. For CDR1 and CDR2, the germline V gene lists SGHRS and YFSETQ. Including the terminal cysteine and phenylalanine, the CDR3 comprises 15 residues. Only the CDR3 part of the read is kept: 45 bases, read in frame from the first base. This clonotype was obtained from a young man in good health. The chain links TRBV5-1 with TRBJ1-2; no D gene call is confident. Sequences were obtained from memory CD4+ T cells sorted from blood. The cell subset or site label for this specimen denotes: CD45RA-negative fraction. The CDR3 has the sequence CASSLDGVPFYGYTF. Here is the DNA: TGCGCCAGCAGCTTGGACGGGGTTCCTTTTTATGGCTACACCTTC.